The 17 T cell receptor beta chains given below trace back to one sample, sequenced in a study of identical twins. MiXCR, applied by TCRdb to the 5' RACE reads, yields one record per CDR3 protein. The sample consists of hundreds of thousands of distinct CDR3 sequences, 24% of them appearing once. The sample also formed part of further work on T cells expressing NK-cell markers.

Sequenced: CD4+ T cells sorted from blood. Source of these receptors: a woman between 18 and 30 years old in good health.

CDR3: CASSSRVGTDTQYF. For the CDR3, the DNA is TGTGCCAGCAGTTCGAGGGTGGGGACAGATACGCAGTATTTT. J is TRBJ2-3 and V is TRBV6-5; a weak D match, TRBD2 (5 bases). Trimming pared 4 bases from V and 3 bases from J, leaving 11 bases between. Germline V lookup: CDR1 MNHEY, CDR2 SVGAGI. The CDR3 is made up of 14 amino acids.

This clonotype was observed a handful of times. This rearrangement joins TRBV12-3 or TRBV12-4 to TRBJ2-1; 11 bases map to TRBD2. The CDR3 spans 13 residues. V was pared by 7 bases and J by 9 bases, with 5 bases of the junction left unmatched. CDR3 bases: TGTGCCAGCACCACTAGCGGGAGAGGTGAGCAGTTCTTC. This sequence encodes CASTTSGRGEQFF.

The rearrangement uses TRBV29-1 and TRBJ2-3; D assignment may be TRBD1 or TRBD2 (5 bases each). CDR1 and CDR2 from the germline V gene are SQVTM and ANQGSEA. The V end was cut by 1 base, the J end by 3 bases, with 14 bases between. This CDR3 region has 15 residues. CDR3 region: CSVEGGWGSTDTQYF. CDR3 nucleotide sequence: TGCAGCGTTGAAGGGGGATGGGGGTCGACAGATACGCAGTATTTT.

In its sample, this clonotype was seen a few times. This chain links TRBV11-2 with TRBJ2-3; perhaps TRBD1 as D (6 bases). CDR1 is SGHAT, CDR2 FQNNGV, per germline. V lost 5 bases to trimming and J lost 2 bases, with 17 bases between them. This CDR3 spans 16 amino acids. The CDR3 region is CASSPGHRVPTDTQYF. DNA of the CDR3: TGTGCCAGCAGCCCAGGACACAGGGTCCCCACAGATACGCAGTATTTT.

This clonotype was recorded a few times. The chain recombines TRBV2 with TRBJ2-3; 7 positions agree with TRBD1. Germline values: CDR1 SNHLY, CDR2 FYNNEI. Unmatched junction bases numbered 4, after V lost 1 base and J lost 3 bases. The CDR3 covers 15 residues. The CDR3 bases are TGTGCCAGCAGTGAAGGACAGGGTTGGACAGATACGCAGTATTTT. This codes for CASSEGQGWTDTQYF.

This clonotype appeared a few times. The chain links TRBV29-1 to TRBJ1-4, with unresolved D. V was cut by 7 bases and J by 2 bases, with 11 bases left in between. Looked up from germline, CDR1 is SQVTM and CDR2 is ANQGSEA. This CDR3 comprises 13 residues. The CDR3: CSGRDSTNEKLFF. The CDR3 DNA reads TGCAGCGGCCGGGATTCGACTAATGAAAAACTGTTTTTT.

CDR3 nucleotides: TGCAGCGCTGTTCAGGGGAGCACAGATACGCAGTATTTT. The encoded protein is CSAVQGSTDTQYF. The V and J genes are TRBV29-1 and TRBJ2-3, with D possibly matching TRBD1 (6 bases). With 7 bases removed from V and 0 bases from J, the gap between germline ends came to 11 bases. Germline values: CDR1 SQVTM, CDR2 ANQGSEA. There are 13 residues in the CDR3.

The V and J genes are TRBV29-1 and TRBJ2-1; 14 bases line up with TRBD2. This CDR3 has 13 amino acids. Trimming removed 5 bases from V and 7 bases from J; junction bases left unmatched: 1. Germline V CDR1 and CDR2: SQVTM, ANQGSEA. Here the CDR3 reads CSVWTSGRNEQFF. The CDR3 coding sequence is TGCAGCGTTTGGACTAGCGGGAGGAATGAGCAGTTCTTC.

V usage is TRBV18 and J usage is TRBJ1-1; D perhaps matches TRBD1 (5 bases). The ends were cut back, 2 bases at V and 2 bases at J, with 21 bases in the middle. Germline-derived CDR1 and CDR2 are KGHSH and LQKENI. CDR3 length: 18 residues. In DNA form, the CDR3 reads TGTGCCAGCTCACCATTTACCCTCTCGACAGCGTTTAACACTGAAGCTTTCTTT. This translates into CASSPFTLSTAFNTEAFF.

The rearrangement links TRBV7-2 to TRBJ2-7; no clear D. The CDR3 is 12 residues long. Germline CDR1 is SGHTA and CDR2 is FQGNSA. V was trimmed by 4 bases and J by 2 bases, leaving 6 bases between them. The CDR3 DNA reads TGTGCCAGCAGCTCCCTGACCTACGAGCAGTACTTC. It codes for CASSSLTYEQYF.

The chain carries TRBV6-1 and TRBJ1-3; D possibly corresponds to TRBD1 (5 bases). Trimming cost V 0 bases and J 4 bases, with 10 bases left between them. CDR3 length: 15 residues. From germline, CDR1 is MNHNS and CDR2 SASEGT. CDR3 residues: CASSEAGGTGNTIYF. CDR3 nucleotide sequence: TGTGCCAGCAGTGAAGCTGGGGGAACCGGAAACACCATATATTTT.

The J gene is TRBJ2-1, the V gene TRBV6-6; D might be TRBD2 (5 bases). Trimming shortened V by 7 bases and J by 4 bases, and 11 bases separated the two germline ends. There are 13 residues in the CDR3. Per the germline V gene, CDR1 is MNHNY and CDR2 is SVGAGI (reference sequence). The CDR3 loop reads CASTSRGYNEQFF. Written as DNA, the CDR3 is TGTGCCAGCACCTCACGGGGATACAATGAGCAGTTCTTC.

The rearrangement uses TRBV20-1 and TRBJ2-3; D is possibly TRBD1 or TRBD2 (6 bases each). CDR3 length equals 12 residues. V was shortened by 5 bases and J by 2 bases, with 8 bases between the two germline ends. Germline CDR1 is DFQATT and CDR2 is SNEGSKA (reference sequence). The CDR3 bases are TGCAGTGCTCCGGGGGCCACAGATACGCAGTATTTT. Translated, it gives CSAPGATDTQYF.

V gene TRBV7-9 combines with J gene TRBJ2-5, with 8 nucleotides matching TRBD1. The CDR3 extends over 16 amino acids. Per the germline V gene, CDR1 is SEHNR and CDR2 is FQNEAQ (reference sequence). J gave up 3 bases and V 7 bases, and 13 bases lay outside the gene matches. CDR3 sequence (DNA): TGTGCCAGCACCTACAAAACAGGGGGGCCCAAAGAGACCCAGTACTTC. Residues: CASTYKTGGPKETQYF.

The rearrangement links TRBV20-1 to TRBJ1-1, with D tentatively TRBD1 (6 bases). Germline CDR1 DFQATT, CDR2 SNEGSKA (reference sequence). The V end was cut by 6 bases, the J end by 1 base, with 15 bases between. The CDR3 totals 14 residues. CDR3 coding DNA: TGCAGTGCGCCCCGGACAGCTAAGAACACTGAAGCTTTCTTT. Protein product: CSAPRTAKNTEAFF.

The chain is built from TRBV20-1 and TRBJ2-3, with 12 bases lining up with TRBD2. The germline gives CDR1 DFQATT, CDR2 SNEGSKA (reference sequence). The CDR3 sequence is 15 residues long. The ends lost 6 bases at V and 4 bases at J; junction bases unmatched: 8. The CDR3 coding sequence is TGCAGTGCGACTAGCGGGAGTGGGGGGGCAGATACGCAGTATTTT. The encoded protein is CSATSGSGGADTQYF.

The V call is TRBV20-1, the J call TRBJ2-1, with 11 bases aligning to TRBD2. The CDR3 runs 14 residues. Trimming removed 0 bases from V and 7 bases from J; junction bases left unmatched: 2. In germline, CDR1 is DFQATT, CDR2 SNEGSKA (reference sequence). In nucleotides, the CDR3 is TGCAGTGCTAGAGATACTAGCGGGGGTAATGAGCAGTTCTTC. It codes for CSARDTSGGNEQFF.